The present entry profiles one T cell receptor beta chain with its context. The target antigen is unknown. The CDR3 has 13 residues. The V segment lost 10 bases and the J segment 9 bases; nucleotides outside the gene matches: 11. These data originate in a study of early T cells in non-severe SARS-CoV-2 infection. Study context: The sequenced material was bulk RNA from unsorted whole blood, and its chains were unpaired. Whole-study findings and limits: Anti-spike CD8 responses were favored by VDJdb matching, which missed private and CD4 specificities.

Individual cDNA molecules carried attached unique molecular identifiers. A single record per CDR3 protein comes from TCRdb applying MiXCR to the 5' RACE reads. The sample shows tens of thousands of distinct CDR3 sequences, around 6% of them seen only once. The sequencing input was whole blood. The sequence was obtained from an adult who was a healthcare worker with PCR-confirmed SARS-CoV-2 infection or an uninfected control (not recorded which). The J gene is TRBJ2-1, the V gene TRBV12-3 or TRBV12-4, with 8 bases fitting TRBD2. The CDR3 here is CATEAGDAAEQFF. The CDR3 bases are TGTGCCACCGAAGCGGGAGACGCGGCTGAGCAGTTCTTC.